A selection of T cell receptor beta chains follows, all from one sample in a study of OX40 agonist ivuxolimab in advanced cancers. Using immunoSEQ multiplex PCR, the repertoire was profiled, and TCRdb retains in-frame clones only, with some absent. The sample records 7,000 to 9,500 clones, 55% to 75% being singletons. Sequencing used CD4+ or CD8+ T cells sorted from blood, obtained in a trial of the OX40 agonist ivuxolimab. These receptors came from an adult with an advanced solid tumor such as melanoma, head and neck, liver or kidney cancer. The CDR3 runs from the conserved cysteine through the conserved F or W. D genes are given only for firm matches. The size field is filled for only some rows; it gives once, few, many or a size class.

size,D,length,J,V,CDR3,DNA
medium-sized,TRBD1,13,TRBJ1-1,TRBV7-9,CASGQGLVPEAFF,TGTGCCAGCGGACAGGGACTGGTTCCTGAAGCTTTCTTT
few,.,13,TRBJ1-5,TRBV19,CASSMVSNQPQHF,TGTGCCAGTAGTATGGTGAGCAATCAGCCCCAGCATTTT
once,.,14,TRBJ1-1,TRBV15,CATSRTAMNTEAFF,TGTGCCACCAGCCGGACAGCCATGAACACTGAAGCTTTCTTT
.,TRBD2,15,TRBJ2-1,TRBV4-1,CASSQEGGSYNEQFF,TGCGCCAGCAGCCAAGAGGGGGGGTCCTACAATGAGCAGTTCTTC
.,.,14,TRBJ2-1,TRBV15,CATSPQRRLREQFF,TGTGCCACCAGCCCTCAACGTCGGCTCCGAGAGCAGTTCTTC
.,TRBD1,13,TRBJ1-2,TRBV27,CASSQGGARGYTF,TGTGCCAGCAGTCAGGGGGGGGCCCGCGGCTACACCTTC
.,TRBD1,15,TRBJ2-7,TRBV4-1,CASSQETGESYEQYF,TGTGCCAGCAGCCAAGAGACAGGGGAATCCTACGAGCAGTACTTC
.,.,15,TRBJ1-1,TRBV15,CATSGLETKWTEAFF,TGTGCCACCAGCGGGTTGGAGACAAAGTGGACTGAAGCTTTCTTT
few,.,13,TRBJ2-2,TRBV14,CASSQVTLRELFF,TGTGCCAGCAGCCAAGTCACCCTCCGGGAGCTGTTTTTT
.,.,13,TRBJ2-2,TRBV5-4,CASPGKNTGELFF,TGTGCCAGCCCCGGAAAGAACACCGGGGAGCTGTTTTTT
.,.,13,TRBJ1-2,TRBV5-5,CASSLVRADGYTF,TGTGCCAGCAGCTTGGTAAGGGCCGATGGCTACACCTTC
.,.,13,TRBJ1-1,TRBV14,CASSWGQNTEAFF,TGTGCCAGCAGCTGGGGACAGAACACTGAAGCTTTCTTT
.,TRBD1,15,TRBJ2-5,TRBV2,CASSERDRAQETQYF,TGTGCCAGCAGTGAACGGGACAGGGCTCAAGAGACCCAGTACTTC
.,TRBD2,15,TRBJ2-3,TRBV9,CASSLLAGGTDTQYF,TGTGCCAGCAGCTTACTAGCGGGGGGCACAGATACGCAGTATTTT
.,TRBD2,16,TRBJ2-5,TRBV7-7,CASSRGLAGGRETQYF,TGTGCCAGCAGCAGAGGACTAGCGGGGGGGCGAGAGACCCAGTACTTC
.,.,15,TRBJ2-7,TRBV2,CASRSLQLSPYEQYF,TGTGCCAGCAGATCTCTACAGTTGAGCCCCTACGAGCAGTACTTC
.,.,15,TRBJ2-7,TRBV12-5,CASGPVERSSYEQYF,TGTGCTAGTGGCCCAGTGGAGCGGAGCTCCTACGAGCAGTACTTC
.,TRBD2,15,TRBJ2-1,TRBV7-6,CASSFWTSGVEEQFF,TGTGCCAGCAGCTTTTGGACTAGCGGGGTGGAGGAGCAGTTCTTC
.,TRBD1,13,TRBJ2-7,TRBV29-1,CSIRTGRSYEQYF,TGCAGCATCCGGACAGGACGGTCCTACGAGCAGTACTTC
few,.,16,TRBJ2-2,TRBV6-4,CASSDSTQGHTGELFF,TGTGCCAGCAGTGACTCGACCCAGGGGCACACCGGGGAGCTGTTTTTT
.,TRBD2,16,TRBJ2-1,TRBV5-1,CASWPITASGSNEQFF,TGCGCCAGCTGGCCCATTACAGCTAGCGGGAGCAATGAGCAGTTCTTC
.,.,13,TRBJ2-7,TRBV2,CATVKGRVDEQYF,TGTGCCACCGTCAAGGGACGGGTTGACGAGCAGTACTTC
.,TRBD1,13,TRBJ1-1,TRBV2,CASRGGQGGEAFF,TGTGCCAGCAGGGGGGGACAGGGTGGTGAAGCTTTCTTT
.,TRBD1,15,TRBJ2-2,TRBV13,CASRLGQGAGGELFF,TGTGCCAGCAGACTCGGACAGGGGGCGGGCGGGGAGCTGTTTTTT
.,.,14,TRBJ1-1,TRBV5-5,CASSFWGSNTEAFF,TGTGCCAGCAGCTTTTGGGGTTCGAACACTGAAGCTTTCTTT
.,.,15,TRBJ1-4,TRBV5-1,CASRSLGTSNEKLFF,TGCGCCAGCCGGTCCCTCGGGACAAGTAATGAAAAACTGTTTTTT
.,TRBD2,15,TRBJ2-7,TRBV6-1,CASRPKRGSSYEQYF,TGTGCCAGCAGGCCAAAGCGGGGCAGCTCCTACGAGCAGTACTTC
.,.,16,TRBJ2-1,TRBV6-1,CASSEAGQGLYNEQFF,TGTGCCAGCAGTGAAGCCGGCCAGGGCTTATACAATGAGCAGTTCTTC
.,.,13,TRBJ1-1,TRBV5-5,CASSPMRNTEAFF,TGCGCCAGCAGCCCCATGCGGAACACTGAAGCTTTCTTT
.,TRBD1,15,TRBJ2-7,TRBV15,CATSRTGTGPYEQYF,TGTGCCACCAGCAGAACCGGGACAGGGCCCTACGAGCAGTACTTC
few,TRBD2,18,TRBJ2-5,TRBV11-2,CASSPRLAGGQIQETQYF,TGTGCCAGCAGCCCCCGACTAGCGGGCGGGCAAATACAAGAGACCCAGTACTTC
few,.,13,TRBJ1-5,TRBV5-6,CASSLGNSLAQHF,TGTGCCAGCAGCTTGGGGAACTCGCTGGCCCAGCATTTT
.,TRBD2,16,TRBJ2-3,TRBV7-6,CASSFASGGAQYTQYF,TGTGCCAGCAGCTTTGCTAGCGGGGGGGCTCAATATACGCAGTATTTT
.,.,14,TRBJ1-3,TRBV9,CASSPGSSGNTIYF,TGTGCCAGCAGCCCAGGGAGCTCTGGAAACACCATATATTTT
.,TRBD1,15,TRBJ2-7,TRBV5-4,CASSSPGQGFYEQYF,TGTGCCAGCAGCTCACCGGGACAGGGATTTTACGAGCAGTACTTC
.,.,15,TRBJ2-7,TRBV4-1,CASSHRGESSYEQYF,TGCGCCAGCAGCCACCGGGGCGAGAGCTCCTACGAGCAGTACTTC
.,.,15,TRBJ2-1,TRBV19,CASRSGRGTYNEQFF,TGTGCCAGTAGATCTGGCCGGGGGACCTACAATGAGCAGTTCTTC
once,.,14,TRBJ1-2,TRBV7-8,CASSDRSGPDGYTF,TGTGCCAGCAGCGACCGGAGCGGGCCCGATGGCTACACCTTC
.,.,11,TRBJ1-1,TRBV27,CASRRYTEAFF,TGTGCCAGCAGGAGGTACACTGAAGCTTTCTTT
.,.,15,TRBJ1-4,TRBV27,CASSLLGVRDEKLFF,TGTGCCAGCAGTTTACTGGGGGTACGAGATGAAAAACTGTTTTTT
.,.,15,TRBJ1-2,TRBV19,CASSATGTENYGYTF,TGTGCCAGTAGTGCCACCGGGACGGAAAACTATGGCTACACCTTC
.,TRBD1,15,TRBJ2-3,TRBV2,CASSEEARGLDTQYF,TGTGCCAGCAGTGAAGAAGCGAGGGGGCTAGATACGCAGTATTTT
once,.,12,TRBJ2-7,TRBV6-1,CASSEGRYEQYF,TGTGCCAGCAGTGAAGGACGGTACGAGCAGTACTTC